One TCR beta chain is described in this entry. Its antigen specificity is not known. No per-base quality is available; no much larger clone lies one base away. The sample's time point label, decoded: baseline before oral tofacitinib. Lesional scalp punch biopsies and peripheral blood were collected from alopecia areata patients. PBMCs were isolated by density centrifugation and stained for CD3, CD4 and CD8, after which CD4+ and CD8+ T cells were sorted on a FACSAria. The sample originates from a study of CD8+ T cells in alopecia areata (dated by TCRdb to 2016 to 2019). At the level of the whole study: Treated patients were enrolled in an open-label pilot trial of oral tofacitinib at 5 to 10 mg twice daily for moderate-to-severe alopecia areata. Tofacitinib was given for 6 to 18 months, followed by 6 months of follow-up off drug to assess delayed response and recurrence. To study T cell clonal expansion in alopecia areata, the researchers applied high-throughput TCRbeta sequencing to both the C3H/HeJ mouse model and human patients. Scalp tissue and sorted CD4+ and CD8+ peripheral blood T cells from patchy and totalis/universalis alopecia areata patients and from healthy controls were covered by human TCRbeta sequencing. Biopsies were taken from tofacitinib-treated patients at baseline and at 4 and 24 weeks of treatment, and a later scalp biopsy was taken in several of the tofacitinib-treated patients. Scalp clonality was compared across normal scalp (n=4), patchy alopecia areata scalp (n=8), and alopecia totalis/universalis scalp (n=8). RNA was extracted with the PAXgene miRNA kit for fixed scalp, the miRNeasy kit for PBMCs, and the RNeasy kit for mouse skin. immunoSEQ multiplex PCR using 35 Vbeta forward primers and 13 Jbeta reverse primers was used to amplify TCRbeta CDR3 regions.

Germline trimming amounts to 2 bases on V and 10 bases on J, with 4 as the count of junction bases outside the gene matches. Reading from cysteine to phenylalanine, the CDR3 counts 14 amino acids. The read is trimmed to its CDR3 DNA, 42 bases read in frame from base 1. The CDR1 and CDR2 encoded by the germline V gene are SGHAT and FQNNGV. Libraries came from the immunoSEQ multiplex PCR assay. RNA was extracted from all samples and reverse transcribed into cDNA as template for TCR sequencing. First-strand cDNA was synthesized using SuperScript III with a 2:1 mix of oligo-dT and random hexamers. A synthetic immune receptor repertoire was used to measure amplification bias, and any remaining bias was corrected computationally. From the authors' description of their analysis: Raw reads were preprocessed for error removal, and CDR3 was defined according to IMGT conventions as running from the conserved cysteine to phenylalanine. To get clonality, Shannon entropy was normalized by log2 of the number of productive unique TCRs and the result was subtracted from 1. Scalp TCRbeta sequences were cross-referenced with sorted blood CD4 and CD8 repertoires so that the CD4 or CD8 identity of scalp clones could be inferred. What TCRdb holds here is the immuneACCESS table cut down to in-frame rearrangements. Part of the clones is not present; checked against another copy, under half of the missing clones reflect an unresolved V gene, and the others are unexplained. That table furnishes V, J and clone size, whereas the DNA furnished D and trimming. The sample profile shows 200,000 to 250,000 clones; 67% of them were found once. The ten top clones hold approximately 1.2% of the sample.

The paper's findings and limits, for the study overall: Higher clonality and more expanded CD8+ clones were observed in lesional scalp than in normal scalp, particularly in alopecia totalis/universalis, a finding suggestive of antigenic drive. Shared TCR sequences between patients were less evident than in mice, which may be partly attributable to HLA diversity in the patient population. Unlike mouse skin, where gammadelta T cells dominate, normal human skin contains resident alphabeta T cells that get sequenced too, which complicates analysis of the scalp TCR repertoire.

The rearrangement joined TRBV11-2 to TRBJ1-6, with 8 bases matching TRBD1. The source is a human donor with alopecia areata. Source: CD4+ T cells sorted from blood, taken at week 0. At the DNA level, the sequence is TGTGCCAGCAGCTTATCAGGGGGCATCTCACCCCTCCACTTT. This codes for CASSLSGGISPLHF.